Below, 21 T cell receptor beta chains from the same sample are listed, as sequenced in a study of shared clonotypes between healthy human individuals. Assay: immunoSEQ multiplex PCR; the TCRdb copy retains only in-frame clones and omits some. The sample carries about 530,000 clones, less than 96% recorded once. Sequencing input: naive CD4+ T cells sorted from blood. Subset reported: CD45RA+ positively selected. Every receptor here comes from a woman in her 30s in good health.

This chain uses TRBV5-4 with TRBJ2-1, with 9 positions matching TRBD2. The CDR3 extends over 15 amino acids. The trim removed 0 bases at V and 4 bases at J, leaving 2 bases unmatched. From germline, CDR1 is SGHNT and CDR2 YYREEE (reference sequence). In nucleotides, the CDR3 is TGTGCCAGCAGCTTGGACCTAGCGGGATACAATGAGCAGTTCTTC. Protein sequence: CASSLDLAGYNEQFF.

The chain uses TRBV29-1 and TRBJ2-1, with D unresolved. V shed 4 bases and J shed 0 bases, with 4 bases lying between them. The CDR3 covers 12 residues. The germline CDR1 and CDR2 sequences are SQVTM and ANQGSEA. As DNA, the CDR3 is TGCAGCGTTGCCAGCTCCTACAATGAGCAGTTCTTC. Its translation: CSVASSYNEQFF.

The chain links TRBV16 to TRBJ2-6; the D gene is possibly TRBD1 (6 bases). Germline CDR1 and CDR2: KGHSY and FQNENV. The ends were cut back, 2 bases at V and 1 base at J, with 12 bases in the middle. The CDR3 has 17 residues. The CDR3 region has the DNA TGTGCCAGCAGCCAAAACAGGGCAGGATCTGGGGCCAACGTCCTGACTTTC. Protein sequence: CASSQNRAGSGANVLTF. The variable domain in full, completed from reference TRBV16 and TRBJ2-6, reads GEEVAQTPKHLVRGEGQKAKLYCAPIKGHSYVFWYQQVLKNEFKFLISFQNENVFDETGMPKERFSAKCLPNSPCSLEIQATKLEDSAVYFCASSQNRAGSGANVLTFGAGSRLTVL.

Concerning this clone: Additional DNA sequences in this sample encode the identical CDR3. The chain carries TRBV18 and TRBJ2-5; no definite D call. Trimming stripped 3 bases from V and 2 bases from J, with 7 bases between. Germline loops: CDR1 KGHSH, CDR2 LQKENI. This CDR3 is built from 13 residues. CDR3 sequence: CASSPGLQETQYF. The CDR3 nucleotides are TGTGCCAGCTCACCGGGTTTACAAGAGACCCAGTACTTC.

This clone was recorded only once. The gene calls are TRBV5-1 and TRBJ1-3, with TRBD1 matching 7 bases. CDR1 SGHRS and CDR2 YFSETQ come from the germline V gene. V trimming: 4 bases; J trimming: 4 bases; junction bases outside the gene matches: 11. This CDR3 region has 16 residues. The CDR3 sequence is CASSRGGTDSGNTIYF. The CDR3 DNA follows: TGCGCCAGCAGCCGAGGCGGGACAGACTCCGGAAACACCATATATTTT.

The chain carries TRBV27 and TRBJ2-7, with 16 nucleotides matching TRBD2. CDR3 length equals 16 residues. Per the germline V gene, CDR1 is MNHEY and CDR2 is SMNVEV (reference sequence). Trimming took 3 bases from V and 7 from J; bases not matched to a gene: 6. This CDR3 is CASSLGLAGGSGEQYF. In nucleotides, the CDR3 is TGTGCCAGCAGTTTGGGACTAGCGGGAGGGTCAGGGGAGCAGTACTTC.

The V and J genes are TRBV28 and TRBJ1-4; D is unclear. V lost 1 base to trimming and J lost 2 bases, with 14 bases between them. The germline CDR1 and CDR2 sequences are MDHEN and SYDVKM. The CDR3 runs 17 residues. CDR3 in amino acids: CASSLSHRGRTNEKLFF. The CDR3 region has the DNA TGTGCCAGCAGTTTATCTCACAGAGGGCGGACTAATGAAAAACTGTTTTTT.

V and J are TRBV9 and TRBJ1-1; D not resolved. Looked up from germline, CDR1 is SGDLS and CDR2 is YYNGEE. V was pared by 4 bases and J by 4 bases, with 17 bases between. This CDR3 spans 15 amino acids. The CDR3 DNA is TGTGCCAGCAGCCCCCAAACAGCTCTCTCCACTGAAGCTTTCTTT. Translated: CASSPQTALSTEAFF.

The CDR3, as DNA: TGTGCCAGCAGCCAAGATCAAGCGCCAAGCTACGAGCAGTACTTC. Translation: CASSQDQAPSYEQYF. V and J are TRBV4-2 and TRBJ2-7; D is ambiguous. The V end was cut by 0 bases, the J end by 3 bases, with 12 bases between. Germline loops: CDR1 LGHNA, CDR2 YNFKEQ. The CDR3 totals 15 residues.

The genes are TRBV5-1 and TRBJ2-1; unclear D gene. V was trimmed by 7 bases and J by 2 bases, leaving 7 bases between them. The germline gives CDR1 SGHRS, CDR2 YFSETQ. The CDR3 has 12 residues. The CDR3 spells CASRLPYNEQFF. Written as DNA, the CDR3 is TGCGCCAGCCGACTTCCCTACAATGAGCAGTTCTTC.

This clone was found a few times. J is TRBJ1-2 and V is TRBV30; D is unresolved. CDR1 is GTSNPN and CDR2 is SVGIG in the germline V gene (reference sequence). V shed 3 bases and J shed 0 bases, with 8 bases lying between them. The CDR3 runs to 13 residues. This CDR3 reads CAWSALPNYGYTF. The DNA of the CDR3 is TGTGCCTGGAGCGCGCTGCCTAACTATGGCTACACCTTC.

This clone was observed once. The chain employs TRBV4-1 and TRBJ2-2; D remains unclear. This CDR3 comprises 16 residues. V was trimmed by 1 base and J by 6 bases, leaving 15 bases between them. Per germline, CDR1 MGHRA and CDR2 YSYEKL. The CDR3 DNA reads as TGCGCCAGCAGCCAAGTGTTTTTGAGCGCAGCCGGGGAGCTGTTTTTT. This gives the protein CASSQVFLSAAGELFF.

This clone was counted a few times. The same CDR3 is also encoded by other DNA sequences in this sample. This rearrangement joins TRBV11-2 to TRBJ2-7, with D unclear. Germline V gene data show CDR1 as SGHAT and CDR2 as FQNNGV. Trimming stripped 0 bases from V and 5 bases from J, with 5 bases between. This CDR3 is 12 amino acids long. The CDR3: CASSLDRHEQYF. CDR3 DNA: TGTGCCAGCAGCTTAGATCGCCACGAGCAGTACTTC.

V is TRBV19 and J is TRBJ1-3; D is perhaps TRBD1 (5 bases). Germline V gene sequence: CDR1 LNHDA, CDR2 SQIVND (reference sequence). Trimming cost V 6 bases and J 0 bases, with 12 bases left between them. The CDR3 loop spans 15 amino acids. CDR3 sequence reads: CASRGRRNSGNTIYF. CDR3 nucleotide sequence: TGTGCCAGTAGGGGACGAAGAAACTCTGGAAACACCATATATTTT.

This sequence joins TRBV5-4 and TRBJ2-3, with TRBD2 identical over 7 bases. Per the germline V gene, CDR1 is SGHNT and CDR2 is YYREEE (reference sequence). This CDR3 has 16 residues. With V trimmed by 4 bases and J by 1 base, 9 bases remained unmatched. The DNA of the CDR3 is TGTGCCAGCAGCCCCTTGGCGGGAGTTGGCACAGATACGCAGTATTTT. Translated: CASSPLAGVGTDTQYF.

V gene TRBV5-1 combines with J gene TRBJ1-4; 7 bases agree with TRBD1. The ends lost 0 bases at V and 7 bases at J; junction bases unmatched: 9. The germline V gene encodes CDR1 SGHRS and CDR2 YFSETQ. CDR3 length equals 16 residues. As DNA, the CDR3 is TGCGCCAGCAGCTTGGGGACAGGTCTTTACGGTGAAAAACTGTTTTTT. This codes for CASSLGTGLYGEKLFF. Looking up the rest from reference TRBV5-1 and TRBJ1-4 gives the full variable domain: KAGVTQTPRYLIKTRGQQVTLSCSPISGHRSVSWYQQTPGQGLQFLFEYFSETQRNKGNFPGRFSGRQFSNSRSEMNVSTLELGDSALYLCASSLGTGLYGEKLFFGSGTQLSVL.

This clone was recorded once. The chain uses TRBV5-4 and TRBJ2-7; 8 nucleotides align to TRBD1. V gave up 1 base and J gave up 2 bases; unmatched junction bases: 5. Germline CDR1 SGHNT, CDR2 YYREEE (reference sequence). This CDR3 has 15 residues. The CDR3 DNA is TGTGCCAGCAGCTTGCTGGGACAGGCCACCTACGAGCAGTACTTC. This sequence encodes CASSLLGQATYEQYF.

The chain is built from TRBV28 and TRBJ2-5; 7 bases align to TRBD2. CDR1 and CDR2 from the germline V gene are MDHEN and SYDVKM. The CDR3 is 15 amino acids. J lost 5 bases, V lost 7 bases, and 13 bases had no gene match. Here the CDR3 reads CASKSREGLSETQYF. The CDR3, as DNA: TGTGCCAGCAAGTCGAGGGAGGGCCTATCGGAGACCCAGTACTTC.

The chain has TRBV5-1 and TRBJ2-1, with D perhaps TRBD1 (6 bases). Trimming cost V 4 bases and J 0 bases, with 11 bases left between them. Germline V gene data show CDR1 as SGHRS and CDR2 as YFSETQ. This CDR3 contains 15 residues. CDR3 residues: CASSDRDNSYNEQFF. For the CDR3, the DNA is TGCGCCAGCAGCGACCGGGACAACTCCTACAATGAGCAGTTCTTC.

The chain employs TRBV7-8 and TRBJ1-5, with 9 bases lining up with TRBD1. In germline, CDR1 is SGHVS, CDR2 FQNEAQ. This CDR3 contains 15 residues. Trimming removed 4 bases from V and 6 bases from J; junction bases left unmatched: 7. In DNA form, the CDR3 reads TGTGCCAGCAGCTCACAGGGGGCGCTGGTTCAGCCCCAGCATTTT. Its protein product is CASSSQGALVQPQHF.

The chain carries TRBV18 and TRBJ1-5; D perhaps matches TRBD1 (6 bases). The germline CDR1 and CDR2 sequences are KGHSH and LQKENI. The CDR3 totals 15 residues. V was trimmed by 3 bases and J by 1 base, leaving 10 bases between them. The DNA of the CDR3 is TGTGCCAGCTCACCGAGGACAGCGAGCAATCAGCCCCAGCATTTT. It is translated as CASSPRTASNQPQHF.